A selection of T cell receptor beta chains follows, all from one sample in a study of blood T cell repertoires in COVID-19. The assay was immunoSEQ multiplex PCR, and TCRdb's table has in-frame clones only and misses some. Of tens of thousands of clones in the sample, around 80% were seen once. Material: peripheral blood. Receptors were obtained from a woman at least 80 years old with acute or convalescent COVID-19. Each CDR3 is given with its conserved first and last residue. Each record gives: CDR3 DNA, CDR3 protein, J gene, D gene, clone size, CDR3 length, V gene. The D gene is left open where the match is weak. Only some rows state a clone size, as once, few, many or a class for expanded clones.

CDR3 DNA: TGCGCCAGCAGCTCGGGACAGGGGGCGTTCGGCTACACCTTC
CDR3 protein: CASSSGQGAFGYTF
J gene: TRBJ1-2
D gene: TRBD1
clone size: once
CDR3 length: 14
V gene: TRBV5-1

CDR3 DNA: TGTGCCAGCAGCAAGGGGGATAAGCGAGCTTTCTTT
CDR3 protein: CASSKGDKRAFF
J gene: TRBJ1-1
D gene: NA
clone size: NA
CDR3 length: 12
V gene: TRBV2

CDR3 DNA: TGTGCCAGCAGCCCGGGACAGGGGGCGACTGAAGCTTTCTTT
CDR3 protein: CASSPGQGATEAFF
J gene: TRBJ1-1
D gene: TRBD1
clone size: NA
CDR3 length: 14
V gene: TRBV5-4

CDR3 DNA: TGTGCCAGCTCACCAAGGACAGGGGGCGGCTACGAGCAGTACTTC
CDR3 protein: CASSPRTGGGYEQYF
J gene: TRBJ2-7
D gene: TRBD1
clone size: NA
CDR3 length: 15
V gene: TRBV18

CDR3 DNA: TGTGCCAGTAGTATTGCAGGAGGCCAGCCCCAGCATTTT
CDR3 protein: CASSIAGGQPQHF
J gene: TRBJ1-5
D gene: NA
clone size: NA
CDR3 length: 13
V gene: TRBV19

CDR3 DNA: TGTGCCAGCAGCCCCCGAGGAGAGGGCCCGAAGGATTACGAGCAGTACTTC
CDR3 protein: CASSPRGEGPKDYEQYF
J gene: TRBJ2-7
D gene: NA
clone size: NA
CDR3 length: 17
V gene: TRBV3-1/TRBV3-2

CDR3 DNA: TGCAGTGCTAGTTTGCAGGGTCCTGGAAACACCATATATTTT
CDR3 protein: CSASLQGPGNTIYF
J gene: TRBJ1-3
D gene: NA
clone size: NA
CDR3 length: 14
V gene: TRBV20-1

CDR3 DNA: TGTGCCAGCAGCTTAGGGTCGAGCGGGGGGCCCGGGGATACGCAGTATTTT
CDR3 protein: CASSLGSSGGPGDTQYF
J gene: TRBJ2-3
D gene: TRBD2
clone size: once
CDR3 length: 17
V gene: TRBV7-9

CDR3 DNA: TGCAGCGTTGATAGGTCAGGGAGCACAGATACGCAGTATTTT
CDR3 protein: CSVDRSGSTDTQYF
J gene: TRBJ2-3
D gene: NA
clone size: NA
CDR3 length: 14
V gene: TRBV29-1

CDR3 DNA: TGTGCCAGCTCAAACGACAGGGCGGGCGAGCAGTACTTC
CDR3 protein: CASSNDRAGEQYF
J gene: TRBJ2-7
D gene: TRBD1
clone size: NA
CDR3 length: 13
V gene: TRBV18

CDR3 DNA: TGTGCCAGCAGCTTAGCGCAGGGATCTGGGGCCAACGTCCTGACTTTC
CDR3 protein: CASSLAQGSGANVLTF
J gene: TRBJ2-6
D gene: NA
clone size: NA
CDR3 length: 16
V gene: TRBV7-9

CDR3 DNA: TGTGCCAGCAGTCCCTCCCCTAATGAAAAACTGTTTTTT
CDR3 protein: CASSPSPNEKLFF
J gene: TRBJ1-4
D gene: NA
clone size: NA
CDR3 length: 13
V gene: TRBV7-2

CDR3 DNA: TGTGCCAGCAGTGAAAGCCGGGGTTACTCTGGAAACACCATATATTTT
CDR3 protein: CASSESRGYSGNTIYF
J gene: TRBJ1-3
D gene: NA
clone size: few
CDR3 length: 16
V gene: TRBV6-1

CDR3 DNA: TGTGCCAGCAGCATCTCCGGGCTCTCGGGGAGCTACACCTTC
CDR3 protein: CASSISGLSGSYTF
J gene: TRBJ1-2
D gene: NA
clone size: NA
CDR3 length: 14
V gene: TRBV7-3

CDR3 DNA: TGTGCCGCACCCCTACCCTACACCGGGGAGCTGTTTTTT
CDR3 protein: CAAPLPYTGELFF
J gene: TRBJ2-2
D gene: NA
clone size: NA
CDR3 length: 13
V gene: TRBV7-9

CDR3 DNA: TGTGCCAGCAGTGACAGGGGAGAAGCCATATATTTT
CDR3 protein: CASSDRGEAIYF
J gene: TRBJ1-3
D gene: NA
clone size: NA
CDR3 length: 12
V gene: TRBV2

CDR3 DNA: TGTGCCAGTAGTATAGTAGGGGGAATTGGTACCGGGGAGCTGTTTTTT
CDR3 protein: CASSIVGGIGTGELFF
J gene: TRBJ2-2
D gene: NA
clone size: NA
CDR3 length: 16
V gene: TRBV19

CDR3 DNA: TGTGCCACCCACGGACAGCCGAACACTGAAGCTTTCTTT
CDR3 protein: CATHGQPNTEAFF
J gene: TRBJ1-1
D gene: NA
clone size: NA
CDR3 length: 13
V gene: TRBV19

CDR3 DNA: TGTGCCAGCAGTTTCGGGAGGGTAGGAGTGGGGGAAGAGACCCAGTACTTC
CDR3 protein: CASSFGRVGVGEETQYF
J gene: TRBJ2-5
D gene: TRBD2
clone size: few
CDR3 length: 17
V gene: TRBV28

CDR3 DNA: TGTGCCAGCAGCTCGACTCCCAACTCGTACGAGCAGTACTTC
CDR3 protein: CASSSTPNSYEQYF
J gene: TRBJ2-7
D gene: NA
clone size: NA
CDR3 length: 14
V gene: TRBV7-2

CDR3 DNA: TGTGCCAGTGAGCGGGAGTCGACAGATACGCAGTATTTT
CDR3 protein: CASERESTDTQYF
J gene: TRBJ2-3
D gene: TRBD2
clone size: NA
CDR3 length: 13
V gene: TRBV28

CDR3 DNA: TGTGCCAGCAGCCAGGGGGGCCACGGTGAAAAACTGTTTTTT
CDR3 protein: CASSQGGHGEKLFF
J gene: TRBJ1-4
D gene: TRBD1
clone size: NA
CDR3 length: 14
V gene: TRBV7-3

CDR3 DNA: TGTGCCAGCTCACCGGAGGTTCTAGCGAGGTACAATGAGCAGTTCTTC
CDR3 protein: CASSPEVLARYNEQFF
J gene: TRBJ2-1
D gene: NA
clone size: NA
CDR3 length: 16
V gene: TRBV18

CDR3 DNA: TGTGCCAGCAGCTCAACAGGGCCGGGAGCTTTCTTT
CDR3 protein: CASSSTGPGAFF
J gene: TRBJ1-1
D gene: NA
clone size: NA
CDR3 length: 12
V gene: TRBV6-5